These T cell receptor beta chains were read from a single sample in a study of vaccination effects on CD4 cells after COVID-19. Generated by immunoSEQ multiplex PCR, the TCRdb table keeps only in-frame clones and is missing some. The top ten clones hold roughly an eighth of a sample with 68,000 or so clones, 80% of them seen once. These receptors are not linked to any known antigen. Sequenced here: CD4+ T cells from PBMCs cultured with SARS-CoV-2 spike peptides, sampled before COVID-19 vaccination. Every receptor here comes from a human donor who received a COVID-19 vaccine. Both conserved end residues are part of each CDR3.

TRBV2 CASSSLAGPGWQYF
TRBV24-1 CATSDPLSPEQFF
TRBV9 CASSVTPGQGAGGYTF
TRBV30 CAWSRQGNQPQHF
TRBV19 CASSIIVGPGSKNIQYF
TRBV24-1 CATSGPGQARRTGELFF
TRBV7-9 CASSLKGSGQPQHF
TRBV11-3 CASSLVGTSGVNEQFF
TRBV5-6 CASSLVTVETQYF
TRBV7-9 CASSTRTVGSGNTEAFF
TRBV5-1 CASQVAQLGADTQYF
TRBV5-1 CASSLAPSSGGETQYF
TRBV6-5 CASSRDGNQPQHF
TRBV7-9 CASNPGGPGANVLTF
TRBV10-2 CASSESRAEVGETQYF
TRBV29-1 CSAVEGEETQYF
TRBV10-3 CAISVQGNNEQFF